One T cell receptor (beta chain) is described in this entry. V lost 3 bases, J lost 4 bases, and 5 bases stayed unmatched. Germline values: CDR1 LNHNV, CDR2 YYDKDF (reference sequence). The CDR3 covers 14 residues. This sample is drawn from a study of blood T cell repertoires in COVID-19. Study information: Nucleic acid was either cDNA or gDNA, and it came from T cells, B-cell-depleted T cells, or PBMCs.

Enrollment of patients from Seattle took place during active infection, with longitudinal follow-up. As processed by the authors: Quantification of nucleated cells was approximated via reference gene primer amplification. Assay: immunoSEQ multiplex PCR; the TCRdb copy retains only in-frame clones and omits some. D and trimming were read from the DNA, whereas the V and J calls and clone size are those reported in that table. The sample carries about 210,000 clones, approximately 80% recorded once. The V call is TRBV15, the J call TRBJ1-1, with 7 bases lining up with TRBD1. This receptor was obtained from an elderly woman with COVID-19, enrolled during active disease. Source material: peripheral blood. The DNA for the CDR3 is TGTGCCACCAGCAGCATACAGGGGACCACTGAAGCTTTCTTT. It is translated as CATSSIQGTTEAFF.